This is a list of T cell receptor beta chains from one sample in a study of cytomegalovirus exposure and HLA in healthy donors. Method: immunoSEQ multiplex PCR; TCRdb's copy keeps in-frame clones and lacks some. The sample lists fewer than 200,000 clones; less than 90% were seen once. The sequencing sample was made of PBMCs. The receptors originated from a woman aged 30 to 39 in good health and CMV-seronegative. CDR3s include the opening cysteine and the closing phenylalanine or tryptophan. The order of the fields is clone size, D gene, V gene, J gene, CDR3 DNA, CDR3 protein. D genes are given only for firm matches. Rows give clone size only sometimes, using once, few, many, or a class for an expanded clone.

clone_size: .; d_call: .; v_call: TRBV29-1; j_call: TRBJ2-5; cdr3_nt: TGCAGCGTAGGACTGAACCAAGAGACCCAGTACTTC; cdr3_aa: CSVGLNQETQYF
clone_size: .; d_call: TRBD2; v_call: TRBV18; j_call: TRBJ2-3; cdr3_nt: TGTGCCAGCTCACCACTGCGGACTAGCGACACAGATACGCAGTATTTT; cdr3_aa: CASSPLRTSDTDTQYF
clone_size: .; d_call: .; v_call: TRBV7-2; j_call: TRBJ1-4; cdr3_nt: TGTGCCAGCAGCTCCACTGGTAGGGGAGACGGAAAACTGTTTTTT; cdr3_aa: CASSSTGRGDGKLFF
clone_size: .; d_call: .; v_call: TRBV10-2; j_call: TRBJ2-7; cdr3_nt: TGCGCCAGCAGTGAGTTGGGGGGCCCCTACGAGCAGTACTTC; cdr3_aa: CASSELGGPYEQYF
clone_size: many; d_call: .; v_call: TRBV5-1; j_call: TRBJ1-6; cdr3_nt: TGCGCCAGCAGCTTATCAGGGTCCTATAATTCACCCCTCCACTTT; cdr3_aa: CASSLSGSYNSPLHF
clone_size: .; d_call: TRBD2; v_call: TRBV13; j_call: TRBJ2-7; cdr3_nt: TGTGCCAGCAGCTCTCCTAGCGGGGGGGCCCACGAGCAGTACTTC; cdr3_aa: CASSSPSGGAHEQYF
clone_size: .; d_call: .; v_call: TRBV2; j_call: TRBJ1-6; cdr3_nt: TGTGCCAGCAGTGAATTTCTGACATATAATTCACCCCTCCACTTT; cdr3_aa: CASSEFLTYNSPLHF
clone_size: few; d_call: .; v_call: TRBV7-9; j_call: TRBJ2-7; cdr3_nt: TGTGCCAGCAGCTTAGGCAGGGCACCCTACGAGCAGTACTTC; cdr3_aa: CASSLGRAPYEQYF
clone_size: .; d_call: TRBD2; v_call: TRBV5-6; j_call: TRBJ2-1; cdr3_nt: TGTGCCAGCAGCTGGACTAGATACAATGAGCAGTTCTTC; cdr3_aa: CASSWTRYNEQFF
clone_size: .; d_call: .; v_call: TRBV6-1; j_call: TRBJ2-2; cdr3_nt: TGTGCCAGCAGTGAAAGCAGGACCGGCACCGGGGAGCTGTTTTTT; cdr3_aa: CASSESRTGTGELFF
clone_size: .; d_call: TRBD1; v_call: TRBV7-2; j_call: TRBJ2-1; cdr3_nt: TGTGCCAGCAGCTGGTCCCGACAGGGGTACAATGAGCAGTTCTTC; cdr3_aa: CASSWSRQGYNEQFF
clone_size: .; d_call: .; v_call: TRBV7-8; j_call: TRBJ2-7; cdr3_nt: TGTGCCAGCAGCTTAGGCAGGGTGGGCGAGCAGTACTTC; cdr3_aa: CASSLGRVGEQYF
clone_size: .; d_call: .; v_call: TRBV6-6; j_call: TRBJ1-5; cdr3_nt: TGTGCCAGCAGCGACAGTAGCAATCAGCCCCAGCATTTT; cdr3_aa: CASSDSSNQPQHF
clone_size: .; d_call: TRBD2; v_call: TRBV2; j_call: TRBJ2-5; cdr3_nt: TGTGCCAGCAGTGGGTATAGCGGGGGGGCGGAGACCCAGTACTTC; cdr3_aa: CASSGYSGGAETQYF
clone_size: .; d_call: TRBD1; v_call: TRBV5-5; j_call: TRBJ2-5; cdr3_nt: TGTGCCAGCAGCGCACCGGGACAGGGGGCCCCTTGGGGGACCCAGTACTTC; cdr3_aa: CASSAPGQGAPWGTQYF
clone_size: .; d_call: TRBD1; v_call: TRBV2; j_call: TRBJ1-1; cdr3_nt: TGTGCCAGCAGTGAACGGCAGGGGGCGAGGAACACTGAAGCTTTCTTT; cdr3_aa: CASSERQGARNTEAFF
clone_size: .; d_call: TRBD2; v_call: TRBV7-6; j_call: TRBJ2-3; cdr3_nt: TGTGCCAGCAGCTTACGACTAGCGGGAGGCACAGATACGCAGTATTTT; cdr3_aa: CASSLRLAGGTDTQYF
clone_size: .; d_call: .; v_call: TRBV27; j_call: TRBJ1-2; cdr3_nt: TGTGCCAGCAGTTTATCCCCCCAGCTTGGCTACACCTTC; cdr3_aa: CASSLSPQLGYTF
clone_size: .; d_call: .; v_call: TRBV7-8; j_call: TRBJ2-1; cdr3_nt: TGTGCCAGCAGTCCACTCTCGCGCATAGACAATGAGCAGTTCTTC; cdr3_aa: CASSPLSRIDNEQFF
clone_size: .; d_call: .; v_call: TRBV27; j_call: TRBJ1-2; cdr3_nt: TGTGCCAGCAGTCAGGCCCGTAACTATGGCTACACCTTC; cdr3_aa: CASSQARNYGYTF
clone_size: .; d_call: .; v_call: TRBV7-2; j_call: TRBJ2-7; cdr3_nt: TGTGCCAGCAGCTACGCAGGGGGGTCCCTATCCTACGAGCAGTACTTC; cdr3_aa: CASSYAGGSLSYEQYF
clone_size: .; d_call: .; v_call: TRBV14; j_call: TRBJ2-7; cdr3_nt: TGTGCCAGCAGCCAAGGACCATACTACGAGCAGTACTTC; cdr3_aa: CASSQGPYYEQYF
clone_size: .; d_call: .; v_call: TRBV6-1; j_call: TRBJ2-5; cdr3_nt: TGTGCCAGCGATATGCAGGGTTACCAAGAGACCCAGTACTTC; cdr3_aa: CASDMQGYQETQYF
clone_size: .; d_call: .; v_call: TRBV6-5; j_call: TRBJ2-7; cdr3_nt: TGTGCCAGCTGGGACCGCTCCTACGAGCAGTACTTC; cdr3_aa: CASWDRSYEQYF
clone_size: .; d_call: .; v_call: TRBV4-2; j_call: TRBJ2-5; cdr3_nt: TGTGCCAGCAGCCAAGGAAGGGGTGAGACCCAGTACTTC; cdr3_aa: CASSQGRGETQYF
clone_size: .; d_call: .; v_call: TRBV18; j_call: TRBJ2-5; cdr3_nt: TGTGCCAGCTCACCATCAAAGGAGACCCAGTACTTC; cdr3_aa: CASSPSKETQYF
clone_size: .; d_call: .; v_call: TRBV4-3; j_call: TRBJ2-7; cdr3_nt: TGCGCCAGCAGCTATGAGGCAGACTACGAGCAGTACTTC; cdr3_aa: CASSYEADYEQYF
clone_size: .; d_call: .; v_call: TRBV11-2; j_call: TRBJ1-2; cdr3_nt: TGTGCCAGCAGCTTAGGGAGGCGATATGGCTACACCTTC; cdr3_aa: CASSLGRRYGYTF
clone_size: .; d_call: .; v_call: TRBV5-4; j_call: TRBJ1-1; cdr3_nt: TGTGCCAGCAGCTTCCTCCGGGACGGTAAGAACACTGAAGCTTTCTTT; cdr3_aa: CASSFLRDGKNTEAFF
clone_size: .; d_call: .; v_call: TRBV6-5; j_call: TRBJ1-2; cdr3_nt: TGTGCCAGCAGTCCCCGGGCCGGGGAAGGCTACACCTTC; cdr3_aa: CASSPRAGEGYTF
clone_size: few; d_call: .; v_call: TRBV2; j_call: TRBJ1-1; cdr3_nt: TGTGCCAGCAGTGCTAGTACTGAAGCTTTCTTT; cdr3_aa: CASSASTEAFF
clone_size: .; d_call: .; v_call: TRBV28; j_call: TRBJ1-4; cdr3_nt: TGTGCCAGCTGGTCCAGGACGGACCCTGCACTGTTTTTT; cdr3_aa: CASWSRTDPALFF
clone_size: .; d_call: .; v_call: TRBV11-1; j_call: TRBJ2-7; cdr3_nt: TGTGCCAGCAGCCCACGCGACAGCCCCGGCTCCTACGAGCAGTACTTC; cdr3_aa: CASSPRDSPGSYEQYF
clone_size: .; d_call: TRBD1; v_call: TRBV4-3; j_call: TRBJ1-6; cdr3_nt: TGCGCCAGCAGCCAAGATCAGGACAGGGTCTCACCCCTCCACTTT; cdr3_aa: CASSQDQDRVSPLHF
clone_size: .; d_call: .; v_call: TRBV6-1; j_call: TRBJ2-2; cdr3_nt: TGTGCCAGCAGTGAACGTAGGGCCGGGGAGCTGTTTTTT; cdr3_aa: CASSERRAGELFF
clone_size: .; d_call: TRBD1; v_call: TRBV5-4; j_call: TRBJ2-2; cdr3_nt: TGTGCCAGCAGTCCGGACAGGGGGCAATCTGGCGGGGAGCTGTTTTTT; cdr3_aa: CASSPDRGQSGGELFF
clone_size: .; d_call: TRBD1; v_call: TRBV29-1; j_call: TRBJ1-2; cdr3_nt: TGCAGCGTTGAATTGGGCAGGGGGCGCCAGGGCTACACCTTC; cdr3_aa: CSVELGRGRQGYTF
clone_size: .; d_call: TRBD2; v_call: TRBV5-4; j_call: TRBJ2-3; cdr3_nt: TGTGCCAGCAGCTCCGACGGACTAGCGGGAGGGGATACGCAGTATTTT; cdr3_aa: CASSSDGLAGGDTQYF
clone_size: .; d_call: .; v_call: TRBV5-1; j_call: TRBJ2-1; cdr3_nt: TGCGCCAGCAGCTTGAACGGCCGCGGGGTCGATGAGCAGTTCTTC; cdr3_aa: CASSLNGRGVDEQFF
clone_size: once; d_call: TRBD2; v_call: TRBV5-1; j_call: TRBJ2-2; cdr3_nt: TGCGCCAGCAGCTTGGACCCTGTGCCGGGACTAGGATCCGGGGAGCTGTTTTTT; cdr3_aa: CASSLDPVPGLGSGELFF
clone_size: .; d_call: .; v_call: TRBV6-1; j_call: TRBJ2-1; cdr3_nt: TGTGCCAGCAGTGAAGTTCTCACTAGCTATGGTGAGCAGTTCTTC; cdr3_aa: CASSEVLTSYGEQFF
clone_size: .; d_call: .; v_call: TRBV6-5; j_call: TRBJ2-1; cdr3_nt: TGTGCCAGCAGTTACTCGACTGGGAATGAGCAGTTCTTC; cdr3_aa: CASSYSTGNEQFF
clone_size: .; d_call: TRBD1; v_call: TRBV19; j_call: TRBJ2-1; cdr3_nt: TGTGCCAGTACCTACGGGACAGGAATCTATCCGTTCTTC; cdr3_aa: CASTYGTGIYPFF
clone_size: .; d_call: .; v_call: TRBV5-4; j_call: TRBJ1-5; cdr3_nt: TGTGCCAGCAGCTTGGAGGGATCACAGCCCCAGCATTTT; cdr3_aa: CASSLEGSQPQHF
clone_size: once; d_call: TRBD1; v_call: TRBV5-5; j_call: TRBJ2-7; cdr3_nt: TGTGCCAGCAGCCGGGACAGGGGGTGGTACGAGCAGTACTTC; cdr3_aa: CASSRDRGWYEQYF